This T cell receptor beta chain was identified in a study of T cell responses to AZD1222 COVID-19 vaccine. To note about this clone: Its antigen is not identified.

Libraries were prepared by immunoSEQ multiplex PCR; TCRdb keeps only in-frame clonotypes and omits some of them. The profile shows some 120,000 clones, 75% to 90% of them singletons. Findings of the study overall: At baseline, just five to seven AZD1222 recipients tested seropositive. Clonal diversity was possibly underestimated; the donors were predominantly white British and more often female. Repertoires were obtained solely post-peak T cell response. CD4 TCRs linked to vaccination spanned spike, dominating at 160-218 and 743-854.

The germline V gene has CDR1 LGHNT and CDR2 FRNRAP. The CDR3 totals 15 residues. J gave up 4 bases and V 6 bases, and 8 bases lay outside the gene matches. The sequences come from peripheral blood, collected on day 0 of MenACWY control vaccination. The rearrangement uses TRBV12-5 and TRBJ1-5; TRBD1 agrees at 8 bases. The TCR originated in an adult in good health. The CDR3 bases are TGTGCTAGTGGACCCGACAGGGGTGGAAATCAGCCCCAGCATTTT. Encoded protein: CASGPDRGGNQPQHF. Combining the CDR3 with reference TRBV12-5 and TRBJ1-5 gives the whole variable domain DARVTQTPRHKVTEMGQEVTMRCQPILGHNTVFWYRQTMMQGLELLAYFRNRAPLDDSGMPKDRFSAEMPDATLATLKIQPSEPRDSAVYFCASGPDRGGNQPQHFGDGTRLSIL.